One sample yielded the 3 T cell receptor beta chains listed below, sequenced in a study of somatic mutations in cytotoxic T cells in rheumatoid arthritis. Method: immunoSEQ multiplex PCR; TCRdb's copy keeps in-frame clones and lacks some. The sample has more than 25,000 clones, just under 75% seen once. Sequencing was carried out using CD8+ T cells sorted from blood. Receptors were obtained from a woman under 30 in good health.

The chain is built from TRBV2 and TRBJ2-1; 12 bases are shared with TRBD2. The junction had 8 bases not matched to a gene; V was cut back by 2 bases and J by 0 bases. This CDR3 has 19 amino acids. Germline-derived CDR1 and CDR2 are SNHLY and FYNNEI. DNA of the CDR3: TGTGCCAGCAGTGAAATGACTAGCGGGGGCCGGAGCTCCTACAATGAGCAGTTCTTC. It specifies CASSEMTSGGRSSYNEQFF.

The CDR3 coding sequence is TGTGCCAGCAGCTTCCCAAAAAGGGGAGGGACGAGCACAGATACGCAGTATTTT. It is translated as CASSFPKRGGTSTDTQYF. The gene calls are TRBV7-6 and TRBJ2-3; 7 bases agree with TRBD2. Germline V CDR1 and CDR2: SGHVS, FNYEAQ. The CDR3 is 18 amino acids. With 3 bases clipped from V and 0 bases from J, the junction kept 12 bases outside the gene matches. Drawing the rest from reference TRBV7-6 and TRBJ2-3, the complete variable domain is GAGVSQSPRYKVTKRGQDVALRCDPISGHVSLYWYRQALGQGPEFLTYFNYEAQQDKSGLPNDRFSAERPEGSISTLTIQRTEQRDSAMYRCASSFPKRGGTSTDTQYFGPGTRLTVL.

The chain couples TRBV4-1 to TRBJ2-1; perhaps TRBD2 as D (5 bases). The V gene's germline CDR1 is MGHRA and CDR2 YSYEKL. CDR3 size: 13 residues. Trimming shortened V by 4 bases and J by 4 bases, and 8 bases separated the two germline ends. CDR3 region: CASSRRGYNEQFF. In nucleotides, the CDR3 is TGCGCCAGCAGCCGCCGGGGATACAATGAGCAGTTCTTC.